Shown below are 29 T cell receptor beta chains from a single sample sequenced in a study of T cells in women clearing cervical HPV infection. Using immunoSEQ multiplex PCR, the repertoire was profiled, and TCRdb retains in-frame clones only, with some absent. The specimen's table records tens of thousands of clones. Sequencing was done on a sample of blood buffy coat. These receptors were taken from a woman aged 18 to 75 with a cervical HPV16 infection that either progressed to CIN3+ or cleared (not recorded which).

With regard to this clone: The CDR3 goes on 3 residues after the read ends, and that part is filled in from the germline J gene. This chain connects TRBV10-1 to TRBJ2-1; 15 nucleotides align to TRBD2. This CDR3 region has 15 residues. V shed 8 bases and J 6 bases; nucleotides not matched to a gene: 5. CDR1 and CDR2 from the germline V gene are WNHNN and SYGVQD (reference sequence). The CDR3 region is CASGGTSGRLNEQFF. The DNA read from the CDR3 is TGCGCCAGCGGGGGGACTAGCGGGAGGCTCAATGAG.

On this clone itself: The read ends 3 residues early relative to the CDR3; the germline J gene fills the gap. The genes are TRBV19 and TRBJ1-2; D is uncertain. The CDR3 sequence is 14 residues long. Germline loops: CDR1 LNHDA, CDR2 SQIVND (reference sequence). CDR3 DNA, as far as it was read: TGTGCCAGTAGTATAAGTCACGGGTCCTACGAC. This codes for CASSISHGSYD. The CDR3 reads in full as CASSISHGSYDYTF.

For this clone: Sequencing ends 3 residues short of the CDR3 end; the germline J gene provides the rest. The chain couples TRBV2 to TRBJ2-4, with 7 positions matching TRBD1. Losses at the gene ends were 7 bases for V and 6 bases for J; bases not matched to a gene: 12. The CDR3 contains 15 residues. Per germline, CDR1 SNHLY and CDR2 FYNNEI. The CDR3 DNA, read in part, is TGTGCCAGCAACGGACAGGTCCTCGACGGAAACATT. It encodes CASNGQVLDGNI. The whole CDR3 sequence reads CASNGQVLDGNIQYF.

A remark on this clone: The CDR3 extends 3 residues past the end of the read, so its final part is completed from the germline J gene. The chain joins TRBV11-3 to TRBJ2-2; D might be TRBD1 (5 bases). Per germline, CDR1 SGHNT and CDR2 YENEEA. The CDR3 loop spans 14 amino acids. The CDR3 bases that were read are TGTGCCAGCAGTCCGACAGACAATAATGAAAAG. This translates into CASSPTDNNEK. The full CDR3 is CASSPTDNNEKLFF.

The CDR3 reads CSARDRQGKDIQYF. The covered CDR3 bases are TGCAGTGCTAGAGATCGCCAGGGGAAGGACATT. The rearrangement uses TRBV20-1 and TRBJ2-4; weak D call: TRBD1 (6 bases). The sequenced fragment ends 3 residues before the CDR3 boundary, so the rest is inferred from the germline J gene. Looked up from germline, CDR1 is DFQATT and CDR2 is SNEGSKA (reference sequence). V lost 0 bases to trimming and J lost 8 bases, with 14 bases between them. The CDR3 totals 14 residues.

On this clone: The read stops 3 residues short of the end of the CDR3; the missing end is completed from the germline J gene. This chain uses TRBV24-1 with TRBJ2-1; D uncertain. Germline V gene lookup returns CDR1 KGHDR and CDR2 SFDVKD. The CDR3 runs 17 residues. Between the trimmed V and J ends, which lost 3 bases and 8 bases, there was a span of 22 bases. CDR3 region: CATSDTRKGQYVHEQFF. The part of the CDR3 DNA that was read is TGTGCCACCAGTGATACCCGGAAGGGTCAATACGTCCATGAG.

About this clone itself: Read coverage stops 3 residues before the CDR3 terminus; the germline J gene supplies the remainder. V gene TRBV6-1 combines with J gene TRBJ1-2; 7 nucleotides agree with TRBD1. The CDR3 is 16 residues long. Losses at the gene ends were 0 bases for V and 1 base for J; bases not matched to a gene: 5. Germline-derived CDR1 and CDR2 are MNHNS and SASEGT. The CDR3 sequence: CASSEAPGGYNYGYTF. The CDR3 DNA, read in part, is TGTGCCAGCAGTGAAGCTCCAGGGGGATATAACTATGGC.

By frequency, this clone registers medium-sized. The read gets to within 3 residues of the CDR3 end, and the germline J gene fills in the rest. The rearrangement joins TRBV11-3 to TRBJ2-7; 9 bases agree with TRBD1. Losses at the gene ends were 0 bases for V and 4 bases for J; bases not matched to a gene: 4. Looked up from germline, CDR1 is SGHNT and CDR2 is YENEEA. This CDR3 comprises 15 residues. The chain's CDR3 is CASSLERGQGYEQYF. Partial CDR3 DNA: TGTGCCAGCAGCTTAGAGAGAGGACAGGGGTACGAG. The variable domain in full, completed from reference TRBV11-3 and TRBJ2-7, reads EAGVVQSPRYKIIEKKQPVAFWCNPISGHNTLYWYLQNLGQGPELLIRYENEEAVDDSQLPKDRFSAERLKGVDSTLKIQPAELGDSAVYLCASSLERGQGYEQYFGPGTRLTVT.

Comment on this clone: The read halts 3 residues ahead of the CDR3 end, with the missing end drawn from the germline J gene. The chain uses TRBV7-6 and TRBJ1-3, with D uncertain. CDR3 length: 13 amino acids. Germline V gene data show CDR1 as SGHVS and CDR2 as FNYEAQ. V lost 0 bases to trimming and J lost 4 bases, with 4 bases between them. The part of the CDR3 DNA that was read is TGTGCCAGCAGCTTAGCAGGCGGAAACACC. Its translation: CASSLAGGNT. The entire CDR3 protein reads CASSLAGGNTIYF.

The sequenced part of the CDR3 DNA is TGCAGCGCATGGAACGGCGGGGGGACGGGTTACAATGAG. It translates to CSAWNGGGTGYNE. The complete CDR3 reads CSAWNGGGTGYNEQFF. This rearrangement joins TRBV29-1 to TRBJ2-1, with 8 bases identical to TRBD2. The read ends 3 residues before the CDR3 terminus; that terminus is restored from the germline J gene. With 7 bases clipped from V and 4 bases from J, the junction kept 15 bases outside the gene matches. The germline CDR1 and CDR2 sequences are SQVTM and ANQGSEA. The CDR3 loop spans 16 amino acids.

To note about this clone: The read ends 3 residues shy of where the CDR3 ends; the end is completed using the germline J gene. The chain couples TRBV6-1 to TRBJ1-3; 8 bases are shared with TRBD1. The CDR3 covers 16 residues. V lost 0 bases to trimming and J lost 4 bases; unmatched junction nucleotides: 5. The germline CDR1 and CDR2 sequences are MNHNS and SASEGT. The CDR3 loop reads CASSEAGQGAGNTIYF. Incomplete CDR3 DNA: TGTGCCAGCAGTGAAGCCGGGCAGGGGGCAGGAAACACC.

Concerning this clone: The CDR3 extends 3 residues past the end of the read, so its final part is completed from the germline J gene. The chain joins TRBV11-2 to TRBJ1-1; the D is unclear. Germline V gives CDR1 SGHAT, CDR2 FQNNGV. The CDR3 sequence is 13 residues long. V lost 0 bases and J lost 1, with 3 bases in between. CDR3 amino acids: CASSLDRNTEAFF. CDR3 DNA, as far as it was read: TGTGCCAGCAGCTTAGACAGGAACACTGAA.

Comment on this clone: Read data end 3 residues before the CDR3 end; the end is taken from the germline J gene. The genes are TRBV2 and TRBJ2-1; 11 bases match TRBD2. Germline loops: CDR1 SNHLY, CDR2 FYNNEI. J lost 8 bases, V lost 2 bases, and 5 bases had no gene match. This CDR3 spans 15 amino acids. The chain's CDR3 is CASSERASGRYEQFF. The sequenced part of the CDR3 DNA is TGTGCCAGCAGTGAACGGGCTAGCGGGAGGTATGAG.

As to this clone: The read ends 3 residues before the CDR3 terminus; that terminus is restored from the germline J gene. The rearrangement uses TRBV29-1 and TRBJ1-2; D gene ambiguous. V was trimmed by 5 bases and J by 7 bases, leaving 11 bases between them. CDR1 is SQVTM and CDR2 is ANQGSEA in the germline V gene. This CDR3 spans 11 amino acids. The CDR3: CSVYQVVGYTF. Partial CDR3 DNA: TGCAGCGTTTACCAGGTAGTTGGC. Combining the CDR3 with reference TRBV29-1 and TRBJ1-2 gives the whole variable domain SAVISQKPSRDICQRGTSLTIQCQVDSQVTMMFWYRQQPGQSLTLIATANQGSEATYESGFVIDKFPISRPNLTFSTLTVSNMSPEDSSIYLCSVYQVVGYTFGSGTRLTVV.

With regard to this clone: The read comes to an end 3 residues before the CDR3 does, leaving the germline J gene to fill in the end. The chain has TRBV20-1 and TRBJ1-1; TRBD1 agrees at 8 bases. The CDR3 length is 13 residues. Germline CDR1 is DFQATT and CDR2 is SNEGSKA (reference sequence). Trimming at V came to 6 bases and at J to 5 bases, leaving 8 bases not matched to a gene. CDR3 protein: CSARGQAKTEAFF. The part of the CDR3 DNA that was read is TGCAGTGCACGGGGACAGGCGAAGACTGAA.

Worth noting for this clone: The CDR3 end is not reached by the read, which stops 3 residues before it; the germline J gene fills it in. This chain joins TRBV20-1 and TRBJ2-3, with 10 bases that match TRBD2. The CDR3 spans 15 residues. The J segment lost 1 base and the V segment lost 4 bases, leaving 5 bases of the junction unmatched. The germline V gene encodes CDR1 DFQATT and CDR2 SNEGSKA (reference sequence). The part of the CDR3 DNA that was read is TGCAGTGCTAAGCGGGAGGGCCTCGGCACAGATACG. Translated: CSAKREGLGTDT. The whole CDR3 sequence reads CSAKREGLGTDTQYF.

About this clone itself: The read comes to an end 3 residues before the CDR3 does, leaving the germline J gene to fill in the end. The rearrangement uses TRBV30 and TRBJ1-5; the match to TRBD1 covers 8 bases. The germline V gene has CDR1 GTSNPN and CDR2 SVGIG (reference sequence). The CDR3 sequence is 15 residues long. The V gene end was trimmed by 0 bases and the J gene end by 8 bases; junction bases not matched to a gene: 9. The part of the CDR3 DNA that was read is TGTGCCTGGAGTGTACCCGGGACAGGCGCAGAGCCC. It codes for CAWSVPGTGAEP. The complete CDR3 protein is CAWSVPGTGAEPQHF.

With regard to this clone: The read stops 3 residues short of the end of the CDR3; the missing end is completed from the germline J gene. V is TRBV7-8 and J is TRBJ2-5, with 10 nucleotides matching TRBD2. Germline V gene sequence: CDR1 SGHVS, CDR2 FQNEAQ. The CDR3 sequence is 16 residues long. J gave up 5 bases and V 0 bases, and 6 bases lay outside the gene matches. The CDR3 DNA, read in part, is TGTGCCAGCAGCTTAGCGGAAGCGGGGGGGCGTGAGACC. Residues: CASSLAEAGGRET. The whole CDR3 region reads CASSLAEAGGRETQYF.

Of note for this clone: The CDR3 extends 3 residues past the end of the read, so its final part is completed from the germline J gene. The J gene is TRBJ1-5, the V gene TRBV5-1; 8 positions agree with TRBD1. This CDR3 comprises 17 residues. V dropped 1 base and J dropped 1; count of bases not matched to a gene: 7. In germline, CDR1 is SGHRS, CDR2 YFSETQ. CDR3 protein: CASSLWGTGDSNQPQHF. The part of the CDR3 DNA that was read is TGCGCCAGCAGCTTGTGGGGGACAGGAGACAGCAATCAGCCC.

Of note for this clone: Additional DNA sequences in this sample encode the identical CDR3. Here the CDR3 reads CASSLGLAHEQYF. CDR3 bases read: TGCGCCAGCAGCTTGGGCCTAGCCCACGAG. The V call is TRBV5-1, the J call TRBJ2-7, with D maybe TRBD2 (5 bases). The sequence runs out 3 residues before the end of the CDR3; the remainder is reconstructed from the germline J gene. The length of the CDR3 is 13 residues. With 0 bases removed from V and 5 bases from J, the gap between germline ends came to 9 bases. CDR1 SGHRS and CDR2 YFSETQ come from the germline V gene.

With respect to this clone: The CDR3 end falls 3 residues outside the read, so it is completed with the germline J gene. V usage is TRBV5-6 and J usage is TRBJ2-7, with D perhaps TRBD1 (5 bases). CDR1 is SGHDT, CDR2 YYEEEE, per germline. V was trimmed by 3 bases and J by 2 bases, leaving 9 bases between them. The CDR3 is 13 residues long. CDR3 DNA (partial): TGTGCCAGCAGCTCAGTGGGGCCCTACGAG. It is translated as CASSSVGPYE. The full CDR3 protein reads CASSSVGPYEQYF.

As to this clone: The read finishes 3 residues shy of the CDR3 end, and the germline J gene is used to complete it. The chain carries TRBV19 and TRBJ2-4; a weak D match, TRBD2 (6 bases). The CDR3 totals 14 residues. Germline assignment: CDR1 LNHDA and CDR2 SQIVND (reference sequence). The CDR3 region is CASSTGFSDYGQYF. CDR3 DNA (partial): TGTGCCAGTAGTACAGGATTTTCGGACTATGGT.

CDR3 DNA (partial): TGCGCCAGCAGCTTGGCGCTGTACGGGAGCACAGATACG. Residues: CASSLALYGSTDT. The entire CDR3 protein reads CASSLALYGSTDTQYF. J is TRBJ2-3 and V is TRBV5-1; D is undetermined. The read gets to within 3 residues of the CDR3 end, and the germline J gene fills in the rest. Germline lookup yields CDR1 SGHRS and CDR2 YFSETQ. The CDR3 length is 16 residues. The V and J ends lost 0 bases and 0 bases respectively, with 11 bases between them.

Concerning this clone itself: The read comes to an end 3 residues before the CDR3 does, leaving the germline J gene to fill in the end. This chain uses TRBV11-3 with TRBJ2-7, with D possibly called TRBD1 or TRBD2 (6 bases each). The CDR3 runs to 15 residues. V lost 9 bases and J 6 bases, leaving 24 bases between the germline ends. Germline V lookup: CDR1 SGHNT, CDR2 YENEEA. Partial CDR3 DNA: TGTGCCAGTCTCCAGAATGGTGCAGGGGAGGTCGAG. Translation: CASLQNGAGEVE. The whole CDR3 reads CASLQNGAGEVEQYF.

As regards this clone: The read finishes 3 residues shy of the CDR3 end, and the germline J gene is used to complete it. The chain couples TRBV10-3 to TRBJ2-5; 11 bases fit TRBD2. CDR3 size: 14 residues. Germline V gene data show CDR1 as ENHRY and CDR2 as SYGVKD. J was trimmed by 4 bases and V by 6 bases; bases with no gene match: 4. This CDR3 is CAISEGLAVETQYF. The sequenced CDR3 bases are TGTGCCATCAGCGAGGGACTAGCGGTAGAGACC.

The CDR3 DNA, read in part, is TGTGCCAGCAGCTCGACCCCTATCAGCACAGATACC. Its translation is CASSSTPISTDT. The whole CDR3 sequence reads CASSSTPISTDTYTF. The chain employs TRBV7-9 and TRBJ1-2; no reliable D call. The CDR3 is cut off 3 residues early in the read; its end comes from the germline J gene. CDR3 length equals 15 residues. The V gene's germline CDR1 is SEHNR and CDR2 FQNEAQ (reference sequence). The whole variable domain, remainder taken from reference TRBV7-9 and TRBJ1-2, is DTGVSQNPRHKITKRGQNVTFRCDPISEHNRLYWYRQTLGQGPEFLTYFQNEAQLEKSRLLSDRFSAERPKGSFSTLEIQRTEQGDSAMYLCASSSTPISTDTYTFGSGTRLTVV.

Here the CDR3 reads CASRYARGPSSYEQYF. CDR3 DNA (partial): TGTGCCAGCAGGTACGCCAGGGGGCCAAGCTCCTACGAG. The V call is TRBV2, the J call TRBJ2-7, with 8 bases lining up with TRBD1. The CDR3 goes on 3 residues after the read ends, and that part is filled in from the germline J gene. This CDR3 contains 16 residues. From germline, CDR1 is SNHLY and CDR2 FYNNEI. With 6 bases clipped from V and 0 bases from J, the junction kept 10 bases outside the gene matches. The full variable domain, with the rest looked up from reference TRBV2 and TRBJ2-7, is EPEVTQTPSHQVTQMGQEVILRCVPISNHLYFYWYRQILGQKVEFLVSFYNNEISEKSEIFDDQFSVERPDGSNFTLKIRSTKLEDSAMYFCASRYARGPSSYEQYFGPGTRLTVT.

Note on this clone: The CDR3 end is not reached by the read, which stops 3 residues before it; the germline J gene fills it in. The genes are TRBV20-1 and TRBJ1-5, with D perhaps TRBD1 (5 bases). V lost 2 bases and J lost 1, with 12 bases in between. Germline loops: CDR1 DFQATT, CDR2 SNEGSKA (reference sequence). The CDR3 extends over 15 amino acids. The CDR3 is CSARRGGGSNQPQHF. Incomplete CDR3 DNA: TGCAGTGCTAGACGGGGGGGAGGGAGCAATCAGCCC.

With respect to this clone: The read halts 3 residues ahead of the CDR3 end, with the missing end drawn from the germline J gene. The rearrangement uses TRBV18 and TRBJ1-5, with a tentative D call TRBD1 (5 bases). V was pared by 3 bases and J by 1 base, with 10 bases between. This CDR3 is 15 amino acids long. CDR1 KGHSH and CDR2 LQKENI come from the germline V gene. The CDR3 region is CASSPPGGSNQPQHF. The DNA read from the CDR3 is TGTGCCAGCTCACCGCCCGGGGGAAGCAATCAGCCC.